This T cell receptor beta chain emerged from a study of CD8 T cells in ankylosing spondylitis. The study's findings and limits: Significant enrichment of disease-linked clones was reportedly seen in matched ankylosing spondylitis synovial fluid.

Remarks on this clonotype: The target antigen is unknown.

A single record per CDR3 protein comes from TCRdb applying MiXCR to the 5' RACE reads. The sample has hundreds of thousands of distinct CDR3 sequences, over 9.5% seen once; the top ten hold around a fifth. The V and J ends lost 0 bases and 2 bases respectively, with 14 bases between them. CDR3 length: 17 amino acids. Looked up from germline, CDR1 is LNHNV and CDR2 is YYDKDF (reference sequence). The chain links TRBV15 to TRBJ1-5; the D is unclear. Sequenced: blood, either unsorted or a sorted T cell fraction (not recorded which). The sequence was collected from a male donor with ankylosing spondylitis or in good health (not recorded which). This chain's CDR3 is CATSRDQGQIGNQPQHF. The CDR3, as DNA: TGTGCCACCAGCAGAGATCAAGGGCAGATCGGCAATCAGCCCCAGCATTTT.